This record concerns one T cell receptor (beta chain) sequence. The sample originates from a study of blood T cell repertoires in COVID-19. Looking at the study overall: COVID-19 samples, acute and convalescent, were from the United States, Italy and Spain.

Trimming left V 2 bases short and J 2 bases short, with 12 bases between. The CDR3 has 15 amino acids. Germline-derived CDR1 and CDR2 are MNHEY and SVGAGI. Enrollees, about 18 to 89 years old, lived in 20 to 25 US areas. Cohort placement rested on clinical history that participants reported themselves. Recovered participants had two consecutive negative NP/OP PCR tests, healthcare professional clearance, or symptom resolution. Using immunoSEQ multiplex PCR, the repertoire was profiled, and TCRdb retains in-frame clones only, with some absent. This table has approximately 500,000 clones, around nine tenths appearing once.

The receptor's source is a woman in her forties who had recovered from COVID-19. The V call is TRBV6-5, the J call TRBJ1-2; a weak D match, TRBD1 (6 bases). Sequencing was done on a sample of PBMCs or T cells enriched from blood (not recorded which). The CDR3 here is CASSYGMDSNYGYTF. For the CDR3, the DNA is TGTGCCAGCAGTTACGGAATGGACAGCAACTATGGCTACACCTTC.